The 24 T cell receptor beta chains below all came from one sample that was sequenced in a study of post-analysis software for immune sequencing data. Overall study findings and caveats: When patients were compared with controls, a handful of TRBV segments were more frequent, TRBV5-6, TRBV5-1 and TRBV20-1 among them.

These TCRs are of unknown antigen specificity. The authors incorporated unique molecular identifiers into the TCR beta cDNA libraries. A single record per CDR3 protein comes from TCRdb applying MiXCR to the PCR reads. This sample has some 450,000 distinct CDR3 sequences, with roughly 45% found just once. Sequencing was done on a sample of blood. The source is a girl aged 5-17 years with multiple sclerosis.

V and J are TRBV7-2 and TRBJ2-1, with 7 bases fitting TRBD2. V shed 5 bases, J shed 2 bases, and the junction held 3 bases outside the gene matches. This CDR3 region has 14 residues. Germline loops: CDR1 SGHTA, CDR2 FQGNSA. The CDR3 region has the DNA TGTGCCAGCAGCGCGGGAGTCCCCTACAATGAGCAGTTCTTC. Encoded protein: CASSAGVPYNEQFF. Full variable domain (rest looked up from reference TRBV7-2 and TRBJ2-1): GAGVSQSPSNKVTEKGKDVELRCDPISGHTALYWYRQSLGQGLEFLIYFQGNSAPDKSGLPSDRFSAERTGGSVSTLTIQRTQQEDSAVYLCASSAGVPYNEQFFGPGTRLTVL.

V is TRBV6-1 and J is TRBJ2-1, with a possible D match to TRBD1 (6 bases). CDR1 MNHNS and CDR2 SASEGT come from the germline V gene. V was shortened by 3 bases and J by 12 bases, with 15 bases between the two germline ends. The CDR3 runs to 13 residues. This CDR3 reads CASSEINRARQFF. The CDR3 DNA is TGTGCCAGCAGTGAGATTAACAGGGCCCGGCAGTTCTTC.

With regard to this clonotype: At one of its ends the junction is not consistent with the germline gene, which may arise from a read error. The gene calls are TRBV6-6 and TRBJ2-7; weak D call: TRBD1 (5 bases). This CDR3 has 17 residues. From germline, CDR1 is MNHNY and CDR2 SVGAGI (reference sequence). The CDR3 sequence: CTSSYAKDTSLPYEQYF. The CDR3 nucleotides are TGTACCAGCAGTTACGCCAAGGACACCTCCTTACCCTACGAGCAGTACTTC.

The chain links TRBV20-1 to TRBJ1-2, with unresolved D. Germline values: CDR1 DFQATT, CDR2 SNEGSKA (reference sequence). CDR3 size: 11 residues. V lost 0 bases and J lost 8, with 7 bases in between. The CDR3 protein is CSARDCWGYTF. The CDR3 DNA reads TGCAGTGCTAGAGATTGCTGGGGCTACACCTTC.

This clonotype has just a few counts. The chain carries TRBV7-6 and TRBJ2-7; tentative D call: TRBD1 (6 bases). Trimming shortened V by 5 bases and J by 0 bases, and 11 bases separated the two germline ends. The CDR3 has 14 amino acids. The germline gives CDR1 SGHVS, CDR2 FNYEAQ. The CDR3 nucleotides are TGTGCCAGCAGCCATAGGGACACCTCCTACGAGCAGTACTTC. Amino acid sequence: CASSHRDTSYEQYF.

The chain is built from TRBV7-9 and TRBJ2-1, with D possibly matching TRBD1 (6 bases). The CDR3 contains 16 residues. Trimming removed 5 bases at V and 12 bases at J, with 26 bases between. CDR1 and CDR2 from the germline V gene are SEHNR and FQNEAQ (reference sequence). For the CDR3, the DNA is TGTGCCAGCAGCCCCCAGGCGCCAGGGGATTTTGGGGGGCAGTTCTTC. It codes for CASSPQAPGDFGGQFF.

This clonotype was counted a few times. V is TRBV7-2 and J is TRBJ1-5; D remains ambiguous. Germline-derived CDR1 and CDR2 are SGHTA and FQGNSA. The CDR3 runs to 13 residues. The ends were cut back, 5 bases at V and 7 bases at J, with 12 bases in the middle. CDR3 nucleotides: TGTGCCAGCAGCCCGAGAGGCGGCCAGCCCCAGCATTTT. It specifies CASSPRGGQPQHF. Variable domain in full (rest from reference TRBV7-2 and TRBJ1-5): GAGVSQSPSNKVTEKGKDVELRCDPISGHTALYWYRQSLGQGLEFLIYFQGNSAPDKSGLPSDRFSAERTGGSVSTLTIQRTQQEDSAVYLCASSPRGGQPQHFGDGTRLSIL.

The chain uses TRBV24-1 and TRBJ1-5, with D perhaps TRBD1 (5 bases). The CDR3 contains 16 residues. V was trimmed by 12 bases and J by 0 bases, leaving 20 bases between them. Per the germline V gene, CDR1 is KGHDR and CDR2 is SFDVKD. CDR3 residues: CASLEGRRNSNQPQHF. The CDR3 DNA is TGTGCCTCCCTGGAGGGACGCAGGAATAGCAATCAGCCCCAGCATTTT.

The chain combines TRBV20-1 with TRBJ2-3; no clear D. This CDR3 has 11 residues. Trimming cost V 1 base and J 5 bases, with 4 bases left between them. Germline-derived CDR1 and CDR2 are DFQATT and SNEGSKA (reference sequence). The CDR3 sequence is CSARAGDTQYF. CDR3 in DNA: TGCAGTGCTAGAGCAGGAGATACGCAGTATTTT.

V usage is TRBV28 and J usage is TRBJ2-1, with TRBD2 matching 13 bases. The J segment lost 4 bases and the V segment lost 4 bases, leaving 7 bases of the junction unmatched. Looked up from germline, CDR1 is MDHEN and CDR2 is SYDVKM. The CDR3 has 17 amino acids. The CDR3 region is CASSSTGTSGTYNEQFF. CDR3 bases: TGTGCCAGCAGTTCTACCGGGACTAGCGGGACGTACAATGAGCAGTTCTTC.

CDR3 loop: CASSPRAGIAYEQYF. The DNA of the CDR3 is TGTGCCAGCAGCCCCCGGGCAGGGATCGCCTACGAGCAGTACTTC. The chain has TRBV27 and TRBJ2-7; maybe TRBD1 (5 bases). Trimming removed 6 bases at V and 2 bases at J, with 17 bases between. Germline lookup yields CDR1 MNHEY and CDR2 SMNVEV (reference sequence). The CDR3 length is 15 residues.

V gene TRBV29-1 combines with J gene TRBJ2-5; D uncertain. CDR3 length: 13 residues. Trimming left V 2 bases short and J 2 bases short, with 9 bases between. Germline lookup yields CDR1 SQVTM and CDR2 ANQGSEA. The CDR3 DNA sequence: TGCAGCGTTGAAAGGGCGGCTCAAGAGACCCAGTACTTC. This sequence encodes CSVERAAQETQYF.

The table lists this clonotype with a count of one. The chain joins TRBV5-1 to TRBJ2-5; the D call may be TRBD1 or TRBD2 (6 bases each). The CDR3 is 15 amino acids. Germline V gene lookup returns CDR1 SGHRS and CDR2 YFSETQ. The ends were cut back, 1 base at V and 1 base at J, with 11 bases in the middle. CDR3 bases: TGCGCCAGCAGCTTGCGCGGAGGGGGCCAAGAGACCCAGTACTTC. Translated, it gives CASSLRGGGQETQYF. Full variable domain (outside the CDR3, taken from reference TRBV5-1 and TRBJ2-5): KAGVTQTPRYLIKTRGQQVTLSCSPISGHRSVSWYQQTPGQGLQFLFEYFSETQRNKGNFPGRFSGRQFSNSRSEMNVSTLELGDSALYLCASSLRGGGQETQYFGPGTRLLVL.

The chain links TRBV10-3 to TRBJ2-3, with D uncertain. Trimming cost V 7 bases and J 1 base, with 9 bases left between them. The CDR3 has 13 amino acids. From germline, CDR1 is ENHRY and CDR2 SYGVKD. The CDR3 nucleotides are TGTGCCATCACCGGCGGCGGCACAGATACGCAGTATTTT. It translates to CAITGGGTDTQYF.

The chain couples TRBV20-1 to TRBJ2-7; D uncertain. Germline V gene lookup returns CDR1 DFQATT and CDR2 SNEGSKA (reference sequence). Between the trimmed V and J ends, which lost 3 bases and 2 bases, there was a span of 14 bases. CDR3 length: 14 amino acids. Written as DNA, the CDR3 is TGCAGTGCTAGGCTCGCTAGGTTTCCCTACGAGCAGTACTTC. Translating gives CSARLARFPYEQYF.

The chain has TRBV5-1 and TRBJ1-2; D not certain. The V gene's germline CDR1 is SGHRS and CDR2 YFSETQ. Trimming shortened V by 0 bases and J by 3 bases, and 15 bases separated the two germline ends. This CDR3 has 16 residues. This CDR3 is CASSLAIGGRDYGYTF. CDR3 nucleotides: TGCGCCAGCAGCTTGGCCATTGGCGGACGGGACTATGGCTACACCTTC.

The gene calls are TRBV6-1 and TRBJ2-4, with 7 positions matching TRBD1. From germline, CDR1 is MNHNS and CDR2 SASEGT. V was clipped by 5 bases and J by 1 base; unmatched bases: 11. The CDR3 loop spans 17 amino acids. CDR3 DNA: TGTGCCAGCAGTCCCAGAACCGGACAGGCCGCCAAAAACATTCAGTACTTC. It is translated as CASSPRTGQAAKNIQYF.

The CDR3 nucleotides read TGTGCCACCCTAAGGGAGATGGGCTATGGCTACACCTTC. This translates into CATLREMGYGYTF. The gene calls are TRBV10-3 and TRBJ1-2; D unclear. The CDR3 runs to 13 residues. Looked up from germline, CDR1 is ENHRY and CDR2 is SYGVKD. Trimming removed 10 bases from V and 4 bases from J, with 16 bases in between.

The chain employs TRBV19 and TRBJ2-5; D perhaps matches TRBD2 (6 bases). Germline values: CDR1 LNHDA, CDR2 SQIVND (reference sequence). The V end lost 3 bases, the J end lost 5 bases, and 22 bases lay between the germline ends. The CDR3 consists of 17 residues. CDR3 nucleotide sequence: TGTGCCAGTAGTATTGGCCTGGCGGGACGTGTCAGCGAGACCCAGTACTTC. As protein: CASSIGLAGRVSETQYF.

This chain joins TRBV7-6 and TRBJ2-1; D remains ambiguous. The CDR3 length is 15 residues. Between the trimmed V and J ends, which lost 2 bases and 9 bases, there was a span of 17 bases. Per germline, CDR1 SGHVS and CDR2 FNYEAQ. In DNA form, the CDR3 reads TGTGCCAGCAGCTTATACTCCCGGCGGTTGGGTGAGCAGTTCTTC. It specifies CASSLYSRRLGEQFF.

The chain uses TRBV3-1 and TRBJ1-1; tentatively, D is TRBD1 (5 bases). The V gene lost 1 base and the J gene lost 4 bases, with 10 bases spanning the gap. Germline lookup yields CDR1 LGHDT and CDR2 YNNKEL (reference sequence). The CDR3 has 14 residues. The CDR3 DNA follows: TGTGCCAGCAGCCAAGCGCAGGGTCTCACTGAAGCTTTCTTT. Its translation is CASSQAQGLTEAFF.

The rearrangement uses TRBV7-2 and TRBJ1-6, with 7 nucleotides matching TRBD1. V lost 4 bases and J lost 14; bases outside the gene matches: 17. Germline loops: CDR1 SGHTA, CDR2 FQGNSA. The CDR3 has 16 amino acids. The CDR3 nucleotides are TGTGCCAGCAGCTCTTTCTCCGGGACAGAGTTTTCCGCCCTCCACTTT. Its protein is CASSSFSGTEFSALHF.

The gene calls are TRBV5-1 and TRBJ2-6; no clear D gene. The CDR3 length is 13 residues. V dropped 4 bases and J dropped 11 bases, with 13 bases sitting between them. CDR1 is SGHRS, CDR2 YFSETQ, per germline. The CDR3 DNA reads as TGCGCCAGCAGCCCCCGGACCCGCGACGTCCTGACTTTC. Its translation: CASSPRTRDVLTF.

In its sample, this clonotype was seen a few times. The rearrangement joins TRBV20-1 to TRBJ1-5; TRBD1 matches at 7 bases. CDR3 length: 13 residues. The V gene end was trimmed by 4 bases and the J gene end by 4 bases; junction bases not matched to a gene: 4. Germline loops: CDR1 DFQATT, CDR2 SNEGSKA (reference sequence). The CDR3 spells CSAKPGGNQPQHF. As DNA, the CDR3 is TGCAGTGCTAAACCAGGGGGGAATCAGCCCCAGCATTTT.